Listed below are T cell receptor beta chains from one sample, sequenced in a study of breast tumors, draining lymph nodes, adjacent tissues. TCRdb itself ran the multiplex PCR reads through MiXCR, one entry per CDR3 protein. This sample carries about 31,000 distinct CDR3 sequences, about 63% of them seen once, and the ten largest clones take 15% to 20%. Sequenced input: breast tumor tissue. The source is a female donor with breast cancer. Some clones in this sample may be carry-over from other donors' samples. Each CDR3 is given with its conserved first and last residue. The D gene is left open where the match is weak. The size of a clone is reported for some rows only, either as once, few or many, or as a class for expanded clones.

J gene	V gene	D gene	clone size	CDR3 DNA	CDR3 protein
TRBJ2-1	TRBV12-3/TRBV12-4	.	once	TGTGCCAGCAGCTCGGGACCGGTTTACAATGAGCAGTTCTTC	CASSSGPVYNEQFF
TRBJ2-5	TRBV6-1	.	medium-sized	TGTGCCAGCAGGGGCTGGGGGACGGGGGAGGAGACCCAGTACTTC	CASRGWGTGEETQYF
TRBJ1-2	TRBV6-2/TRBV6-3	TRBD1	.	TGTGCCAGCAGCAAAACAGGGGGACAGGCTGACTATGGCTACACCTTC	CASSKTGGQADYGYTF
TRBJ1-2	TRBV5-1	.	.	TGCGCCAGCAGCCGAACTGGGACCGGGAATGGCTACACCTTC	CASSRTGTGNGYTF
TRBJ1-2	TRBV6-1	TRBD1	.	TGTGCCAGCACCAGGGACAGGGATCCTTATGGCTACACCTTC	CASTRDRDPYGYTF
TRBJ2-7	TRBV29-1	TRBD2	.	TGCAGCTCTAGCGGGGACTACGAGCAGTACTTC	CSSSGDYEQYF
TRBJ1-5	TRBV20-1	TRBD1	.	TGCAGTGCTAGGGGACAGGGACAGACCCCGCATTTT	CSARGQGQTPHF
TRBJ1-6	TRBV5-1	.	medium-sized	TGCGCCAGCAGCTTGGACGTGGGGTCTGATTCACCCCTCCACTTT	CASSLDVGSDSPLHF
TRBJ2-5	TRBV11-2	.	many	TGTGCCAGCAGCATCCTCCGGACCCAAGAGACCCAGTACTTC	CASSILRTQETQYF
TRBJ1-3	TRBV9	.	.	TGTGCCAGCAGCGTAGCTCTCGGGGGTAGTGGAAACACCATATATTTT	CASSVALGGSGNTIYF
TRBJ1-2	TRBV11-2	TRBD1	many	TGTGCCAGCAGCTTAGACGTCACAGGGGGCAGTGGCTACACCTTC	CASSLDVTGGSGYTF
TRBJ2-7	TRBV20-1	TRBD1	.	TGCAGTGCCACCCGACAGGGGCCGGAGCAGTACTTC	CSATRQGPEQYF
TRBJ2-3	TRBV29-1	.	.	TGCAGCGTTGAAGTATTCGGCAGGGGCAAGGATACGCAGTATTTT	CSVEVFGRGKDTQYF
TRBJ2-7	TRBV20-1	.	.	TGCAGTGCTAGGTTTCTCTACGAGCAGTACTTC	CSARFLYEQYF
TRBJ1-1	TRBV28	TRBD1	.	TGTGCCAGCAGCTTAATGGACAGGGAAGTCGGAGCTTTCTTT	CASSLMDREVGAFF
TRBJ2-7	TRBV4-1	TRBD1	.	TGCGCCAGCAGCCAACCGGGACAGGGGTACGAGCAGTACTTC	CASSQPGQGYEQYF
TRBJ2-3	TRBV6-5	TRBD2	.	TGTGCCAGCACTCCCTTGAGTAGCGGGAGCACAGATACGCAGTATTTT	CASTPLSSGSTDTQYF
TRBJ1-4	TRBV4-1	.	.	TGCGCCAGCAGCCTCGGACCCACTCATATTGCAACTAATGAAAAACTGTTTTTT	CASSLGPTHIATNEKLFF
TRBJ1-2	TRBV7-8	TRBD1	many	TGTGCCAGCAGCGTGGGACAGTTTTCTAACTATGGCTACCCCTTC	CASSVGQFSNYGYPF
TRBJ1-3	TRBV5-5	.	.	TGTGCCAGCAGCTTGGAGGCCAGGAACACCATATATTTT	CASSLEARNTIYF
TRBJ2-3	TRBV19	.	.	TGTGCCAGTAAAGGGGAAGGCGGCACAGATACGCAGTATTTT	CASKGEGGTDTQYF
TRBJ1-5	TRBV14	.	many	TGTGCCAGCAGCCAAGATCGCCAGAGGAAGCAGCCCCAGCATTTT	CASSQDRQRKQPQHF
TRBJ2-3	TRBV28	TRBD1	many	TGTGCCAGCGTAAACCAGGGGGATGGGGCGCAGTATTTT	CASVNQGDGAQYF
TRBJ2-5	TRBV9	.	.	TGTGCCAGCAGCGTAGCTCCGACCGCGCAGACCCAGTACTTC	CASSVAPTAQTQYF
TRBJ2-3	TRBV15	.	.	TGTGCCACCAGCAGAAACCCGGCCCTTCCCTCTAGCACAGATACGCAGTATTTC	CATSRNPALPSSTDTQYF
TRBJ2-7	TRBV6-5	.	many	TGTGCCAGCAGTTCCGCGGGACGTTTGTACGAGCAGTACTTC	CASSSAGRLYEQYF
TRBJ2-1	TRBV6-1	TRBD2	.	TGTGCCGGCCGACTAGCGGGGGGGGTCGGAGAGCAGTTCTTC	CAGRLAGGVGEQFF
TRBJ2-1	TRBV20-1	.	few	TGCAGTGCTAGAGACTGGGCCTCCTACAATGAGCAGTTCTTC	CSARDWASYNEQFF
TRBJ2-1	TRBV7-9	.	.	TGTGCCAGCAGCTTCCTAGGGGAGCAGTTCTTC	CASSFLGEQFF
TRBJ2-1	TRBV4-1	.	.	TGCGCCAGCAGCCGCGGGACCCTCTACAATGAGCAGTTCTTC	CASSRGTLYNEQFF
TRBJ2-3	TRBV11-2	.	.	TGTGCCAGCAGCCTTAATATGGATACGCAGTATTTT	CASSLNMDTQYF
TRBJ1-2	TRBV7-3	.	.	TGTGCCAGCAGCTTAATGGCGGGGGGCCTCTATGGCTACACCTTC	CASSLMAGGLYGYTF
TRBJ2-7	TRBV18	.	.	TGTGCCAGCTCACCCGGGGCGGGCTACGAGCAGTACTTC	CASSPGAGYEQYF
TRBJ1-4	TRBV20-1	.	once	TGCAGTGCTAGTAGGCAGGGTAACGAAAAACTGTTTTTT	CSASRQGNEKLFF
TRBJ1-2	TRBV29-1	.	.	TGCAGCGGTACAGGCTACACCTTC	CSGTGYTF
TRBJ2-7	TRBV5-6	TRBD2	.	TGTGCCAGCAGCTTACGCACTGCGGGAGGGGGCTACGAGCAGTACTTC	CASSLRTAGGGYEQYF
TRBJ2-3	TRBV9	.	few	TGTGCCAGCAGCGTTGGCAGCGGGCAATACACAGATACGCAGTATTTT	CASSVGSGQYTDTQYF